This TCR beta chain appears in the sequencing data of a study of PD-1 and CTLA-4 blockade in melanoma. The length of the CDR3 is 14 residues. V shed 1 base and J shed 5 bases, with 12 bases lying between them. The germline gives CDR1 SGHTA, CDR2 FQGNSA. Only in-frame clones appear in the TCRdb table, and some are missing; sequencing was by immunoSEQ multiplex PCR. There are 23,000 or so clones in the sample; around 88% occur only once, and 7.8% lies in the top ten. The receptor comes from a human donor with melanoma. The sample consisted of CD8+ T cells from peripheral blood, taken before anti-PD-1 treatment. J is TRBJ2-7 and V is TRBV7-2; no clear D gene. CDR3: CASSLEPLVDEQYF. CDR3 nucleotide sequence: TGTGCCAGCAGCTTAGAGCCTTTAGTCGACGAGCAGTACTTC.